Below, 17 T cell receptor beta chains from the same sample are listed, as sequenced in a study of early T cells in non-severe SARS-CoV-2 infection (dated by TCRdb to the early 2020s). Libraries were prepared through 5' RACE. TCRdb shows the sequencer as NextSeq 500. TCRdb reanalyzed the raw reads on its own, using fastp at Q25 for trimming and MiXCR for clone calling, and kept in-frame beta chains. CDR3 protein sequences are deduplicated, and each keeps its most common genes and DNA. The table for this sample lists approximately 97,000 distinct CDR3 sequences; approximately 9.9% of them were counted only once. The ten biggest clones cover 4.7% of the sample. This specimen consisted of whole blood, obtained at baseline. The source of these receptors is an adult who was a healthcare worker with PCR-confirmed SARS-CoV-2 infection or an uninfected control (not recorded which).

This clonotype was recorded many times. This chain joins TRBV7-2 and TRBJ2-3; D not resolved. The germline V gene encodes CDR1 SGHTA and CDR2 FQGNSA. Deletions cut 5 bases from V and 1 base from J, with 7 bases between. This CDR3 has 13 amino acids. CDR3 loop: CASSVQGTDTQYF. CDR3 bases: TGTGCCAGCAGCGTGCAGGGCACAGATACGCAGTATTTT.

This chain connects TRBV12-3 or TRBV12-4 to TRBJ2-1, with 10 bases lining up with TRBD2. The CDR3 covers 13 residues. V shed 6 bases, J shed 7 bases, and the junction held 3 bases outside the gene matches. The CDR3 is CASSPSGRNEQFF. CDR3 sequence (DNA): TGTGCCAGCAGCCCTAGCGGGAGAAATGAGCAGTTCTTC.

This clonotype was observed a handful of times. The rearrangement uses TRBV2 and TRBJ2-2; D not resolved. This CDR3 contains 13 residues. The germline V gene encodes CDR1 SNHLY and CDR2 FYNNEI. V lost 6 bases, J lost 6 bases, and 11 bases lay in between. The CDR3 nucleotides read TGTGCCAGCAGGCCTTTTATTGCCGGGGAGCTGTTTTTT. As protein: CASRPFIAGELFF.

V usage is TRBV7-2 and J usage is TRBJ2-2; D may be TRBD2 (6 bases). The germline V gene has CDR1 SGHTA and CDR2 FQGNSA. V gave up 5 bases and J gave up 8 bases, with 18 bases separating them. CDR3 length equals 15 residues. Here the CDR3 reads CASSPRTPRGGELFF. The CDR3 DNA sequence: TGTGCCAGCAGCCCTCGGACCCCCCGGGGGGGGGAGCTGTTTTTT.

This clonotype was observed a handful of times. This rearrangement joins TRBV6-5 to TRBJ2-3, with 12 bases fitting TRBD2. There are 15 residues in the CDR3. V shed 6 bases, J shed 4 bases, and the junction held 5 bases outside the gene matches. Per germline, CDR1 MNHEY and CDR2 SVGAGI. CDR3 nucleotide sequence: TGTGCCAGCAGCACGACTAGCGGGAGCGCAGATACGCAGTATTTT. It encodes CASSTTSGSADTQYF.

The table lists this clonotype with a few counts. The genes are TRBV7-2 and TRBJ2-7; 7 bases are shared with TRBD1. The CDR3 is 15 amino acids. Looked up from germline, CDR1 is SGHTA and CDR2 is FQGNSA. V gave up 5 bases and J gave up 0 bases; unmatched junction bases: 7. CDR3 sequence (DNA): TGTGCCAGCAGCCCCGGGACAGTAAACTCCTACGAGCAGTACTTC. Its protein product is CASSPGTVNSYEQYF.

As concerns this clonotype: A much larger clone lies one base from this, so it may be a read error. The genes are TRBV2 and TRBJ2-3; D not resolved. Germline V gene sequence: CDR1 SNHLY, CDR2 FYNNEI. This CDR3 is built from 13 residues. The DNA for the CDR3 is TGTGCCAGCAGTGATCAGCGCACAGATGCGCAGTATTTT. Translation: CASSDQRTDAQYF.

This clonotype occurred a few times. The rearrangement joins TRBV29-1 to TRBJ2-7; no definite D call. V lost 7 bases and J lost 0, with 10 bases in between. This CDR3 has 12 amino acids. Germline loops: CDR1 SQVTM, CDR2 ANQGSEA. The CDR3 nucleotides read TGCAGCGCTCAGGATGGCTCCTACGAGCAGTACTTC. Protein: CSAQDGSYEQYF.

The CDR3 coding sequence is TGTGCCAGCAGCGACACAACTAATGAAAAACTGTTTTTT. It specifies CASSDTTNEKLFF. The J gene is TRBJ1-4, the V gene TRBV11-2; the D is unclear. This CDR3 region has 13 residues. CDR1 is SGHAT and CDR2 is FQNNGV in the germline V gene. V lost 5 bases and J 0 bases, leaving 4 bases between the germline ends.

The chain couples TRBV7-2 to TRBJ1-6; no clear D. V was cut by 6 bases and J by 7 bases, with 13 bases left in between. The CDR3 has 14 amino acids. Germline CDR1 reads SGHTA; CDR2 reads FQGNSA. The CDR3 spells CASRAGFINSPLHF. CDR3 nucleotide sequence: TGTGCCAGCAGAGCGGGGTTCATCAATTCACCCCTCCACTTT.

This chain links TRBV7-2 with TRBJ2-3; D possibly corresponds to TRBD1 (5 bases). CDR1 and CDR2 (germline): SGHTA, FQGNSA. Deletions cut 6 bases from V and 0 bases from J, with 10 bases between. This CDR3 has 14 amino acids. CDR3 in DNA: TGTGCCAGCAGAACAGGTTTAAGCACAGATACGCAGTATTTT. This encodes CASRTGLSTDTQYF.

This clonotype was seen many times. The V and J genes are TRBV5-1 and TRBJ1-5, with 7 bases aligning to TRBD1. The germline V gene encodes CDR1 SGHRS and CDR2 YFSETQ. Trimming removed 4 bases from V and 5 bases from J; junction bases left unmatched: 6. The CDR3 length is 14 residues. As DNA, the CDR3 is TGCGCCAGCAGCCCGCAGGGGGAGGATCAGCCCCAGCATTTT. Translation gives CASSPQGEDQPQHF.

The V and J genes are TRBV21-1 and TRBJ2-1; the DNA was not compared with TRBD1, the D call given in the table. TRBV21-1 is designated a pseudogene. This CDR3 spans 15 amino acids. Here the CDR3 DNA reads TGTGCCAGCAGCTTCACACGGACAGGGAACAATGAGCAGTTCTTC. Encoded protein: CASSFTRTGNNEQFF.

Ten or more counts support this clonotype. CDR3 region: CASSQGGVETQYF. CDR3 nucleotide sequence: TGTGCCAGCAGCCAAGGAGGGGTGGAGACCCAGTACTTC. This chain links TRBV3-1 with TRBJ2-5; D may match TRBD1 or TRBD2 (5 bases each). There are 13 residues in the CDR3. V lost 1 base, J lost 5 bases, and 8 bases lay in between. Germline lookup yields CDR1 LGHDT and CDR2 YNNKEL (reference sequence).

CDR3 residues: CASSQPLGELFF. DNA of the CDR3: TGTGCCAGCAGCCAGCCCCTCGGGGAGCTGTTTTTT. The chain couples TRBV3-1 to TRBJ2-2, with D unresolved. This CDR3 region has 12 residues. Germline V gene data show CDR1 as LGHDT and CDR2 as YNNKEL (reference sequence). With 3 bases removed from V and 7 bases from J, the gap between germline ends came to 6 bases.

The V and J genes are TRBV10-3 and TRBJ2-1; no definite D call. Trimming cost V 0 bases and J 7 bases, with 4 bases left between them. Per the germline V gene, CDR1 is ENHRY and CDR2 is SYGVKD. This CDR3 is built from 12 residues. CDR3 in DNA: TGTGCCATCAGTGAGTCGAAGAATGAGCAGTTCTTC. This translates into CAISESKNEQFF.

V and J are TRBV7-9 and TRBJ1-2, with a tentative D call TRBD1 (6 bases). V gave up 3 bases and J gave up 4 bases, with 15 bases separating them. CDR1 and CDR2 (germline): SEHNR, FQNEAQ (reference sequence). The CDR3 extends over 15 amino acids. Written as DNA, the CDR3 is TGTGCCAGCAGCTTTCCACAGGGCCGGGGCTATGGCTACACCTTC. Protein product: CASSFPQGRGYGYTF.